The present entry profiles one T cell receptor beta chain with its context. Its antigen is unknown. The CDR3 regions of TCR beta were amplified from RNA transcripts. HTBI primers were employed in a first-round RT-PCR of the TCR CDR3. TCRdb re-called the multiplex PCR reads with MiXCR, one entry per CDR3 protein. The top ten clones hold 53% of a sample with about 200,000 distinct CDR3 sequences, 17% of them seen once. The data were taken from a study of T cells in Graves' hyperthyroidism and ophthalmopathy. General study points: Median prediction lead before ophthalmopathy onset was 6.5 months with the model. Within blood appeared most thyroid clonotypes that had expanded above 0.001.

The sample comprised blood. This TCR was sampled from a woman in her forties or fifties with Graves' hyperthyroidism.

The CDR3 DNA is TGTGCCACCTCTCCCCGGACAGGGTCTGAAAAACTGTTTTTT. Encoded protein: CATSPRTGSEKLFF. The genes are TRBV10-3 and TRBJ1-4, with 8 positions matching TRBD1. CDR3 size: 14 residues. V lost 10 bases and J lost 7; bases outside the gene matches: 11. Per the germline V gene, CDR1 is ENHRY and CDR2 is SYGVKD.